This section outlines one T cell receptor (beta chain) sequence together with its context. Its specificity is not known. Libraries were prepared by immunoSEQ multiplex PCR; TCRdb keeps only in-frame clonotypes and omits some of them. The sample holds approximately 100,000 clones; about 85% are singletons and the top ten take about 2.3%. The data stem from a study of PD-L1 blockade in urothelial cancer. Study results and caveats: Below-median pretreatment blood TCR clonality was associated with improved progression-free and overall survival.

Trimming removed 1 base from V and 1 base from J; junction bases left unmatched: 6. The CDR3 totals 18 residues. Germline CDR1 is SGHRS and CDR2 is YFSETQ. This specimen was PBMCs, taken around atezolizumab (anti-PD-L1) treatment. V and J are TRBV5-1 and TRBJ2-7; 15 nucleotides align to TRBD2. The receptor's source is a man aged 45 to 65 with urothelial cancer. In DNA form, the CDR3 reads TGCGCCAGCAGCTTGTATGGGACTAGCGGGAGGACTTCCTACGAGCAGTACTTC. It is translated as CASSLYGTSGRTSYEQYF.